What follows are 2 T cell receptor beta chains derived from one specimen sequenced in a study of T cell changes during pregnancy in multiple sclerosis. Data came from immunoSEQ multiplex PCR; TCRdb stores just in-frame clones and leaves some out. This table holds some 14,000 clones, more than 85% found once. Specimen: peripheral blood, collected in the second trimester of pregnancy. The source is a female donor in good health, enrolled as a control in a pregnancy study.

The chain couples TRBV18 to TRBJ1-4, with D possibly TRBD1 on 5 matching bases. Germline V CDR1 and CDR2: KGHSH, LQKENI. There are 14 residues in the CDR3. Between the trimmed V and J ends, which lost 6 bases and 8 bases, there was a span of 16 bases. CDR3 nucleotides: TGTGCCAGCTCCCCAGGGAATAAGGGGGAAAAACTGTTTTTT. Translated, it gives CASSPGNKGEKLFF.

The chain has TRBV7-2 and TRBJ2-7; 10 nucleotides line up with TRBD1. V was pared by 6 bases and J by 3 bases, with 8 bases of the junction left unmatched. This CDR3 is 15 amino acids long. Germline V gives CDR1 SGHTA, CDR2 FQGNSA. CDR3 nucleotides: TGTGCCAGCAGTTCCTCCGGGACAGGGGACTACGAGCAGTACTTC. Its protein product is CASSSSGTGDYEQYF.